This T cell receptor beta chain came from a study of blood T cell repertoires in COVID-19. Clones were read by immunoSEQ multiplex PCR, and TCRdb kept only the in-frame ones, dropping some. The sample shows under 450,000 clones, about 88% of them seen only once. V was cut by 3 bases and J by 4 bases, with 28 bases left in between. CDR1 and CDR2 from the germline V gene are LGHDT and YNNKEL (reference sequence). The CDR3 has 21 residues. Sequenced: peripheral blood. This rearrangement joins TRBV3-1 (or the pseudogene TRBV3-2) to TRBJ2-6; tentative D call: TRBD1 (5 bases). This clonotype was obtained from a woman aged 60 to 75 with COVID-19, enrolled during active disease. CDR3 coding DNA: TGTGCCAGCAGCCACCCTGTATCGACAGCCTCCCCTCGAAGGGGGGCCAACGTCCTGACTTTC. It codes for CASSHPVSTASPRRGANVLTF.